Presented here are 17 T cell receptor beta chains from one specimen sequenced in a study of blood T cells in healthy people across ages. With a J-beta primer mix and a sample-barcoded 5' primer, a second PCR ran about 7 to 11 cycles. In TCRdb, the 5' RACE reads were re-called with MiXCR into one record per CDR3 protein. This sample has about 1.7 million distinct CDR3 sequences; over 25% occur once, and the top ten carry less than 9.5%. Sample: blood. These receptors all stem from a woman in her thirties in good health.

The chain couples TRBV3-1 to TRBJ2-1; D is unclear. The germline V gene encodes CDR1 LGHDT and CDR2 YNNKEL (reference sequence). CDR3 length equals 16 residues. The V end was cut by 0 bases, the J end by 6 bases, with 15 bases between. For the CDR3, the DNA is TGTGCCAGCAGCCAAGATAAGTTGAGGTCCGTCAATGAGCAGTTCTTC. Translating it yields CASSQDKLRSVNEQFF.

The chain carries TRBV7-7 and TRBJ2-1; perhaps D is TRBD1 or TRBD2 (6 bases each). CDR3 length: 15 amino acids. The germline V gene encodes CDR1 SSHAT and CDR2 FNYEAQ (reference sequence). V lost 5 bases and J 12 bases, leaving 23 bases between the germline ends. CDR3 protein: CASSPSSGALGGQFF. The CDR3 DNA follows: TGTGCCAGCAGCCCCTCCTCGGGGGCACTGGGCGGGCAGTTCTTC.

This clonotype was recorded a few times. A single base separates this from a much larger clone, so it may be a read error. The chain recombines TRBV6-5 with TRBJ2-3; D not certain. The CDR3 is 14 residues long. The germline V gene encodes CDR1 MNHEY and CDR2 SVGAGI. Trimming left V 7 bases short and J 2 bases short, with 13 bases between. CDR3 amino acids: CASTIPGLTDTQYF. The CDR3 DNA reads TGTGCCAGCACCATACCCGGGCTCACAGATACGCAGTATTTT.

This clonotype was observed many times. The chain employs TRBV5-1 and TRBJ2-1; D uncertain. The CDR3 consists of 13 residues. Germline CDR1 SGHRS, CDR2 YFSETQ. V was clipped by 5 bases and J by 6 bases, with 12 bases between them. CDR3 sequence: CASRIRTINEQFF. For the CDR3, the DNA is TGCGCCAGCAGGATTCGGACCATCAATGAGCAGTTCTTC.

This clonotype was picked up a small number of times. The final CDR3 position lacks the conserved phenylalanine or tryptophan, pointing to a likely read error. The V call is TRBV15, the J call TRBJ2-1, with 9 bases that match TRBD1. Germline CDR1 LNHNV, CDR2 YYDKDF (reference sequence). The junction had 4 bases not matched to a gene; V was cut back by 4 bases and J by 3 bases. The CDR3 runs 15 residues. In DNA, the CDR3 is TGTGCCACCAGCACCCGGACAGGGGTCTACAATGAGCAGTTCTTA. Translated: CATSTRTGVYNEQFL.

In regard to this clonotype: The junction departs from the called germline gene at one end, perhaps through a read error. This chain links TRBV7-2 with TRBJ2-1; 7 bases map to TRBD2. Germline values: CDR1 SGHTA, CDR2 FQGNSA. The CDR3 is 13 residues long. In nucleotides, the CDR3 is TGTGCCAGCAGCTTAGCCAAGCGGGATGAGCGGTTCTTC. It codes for CASSLAKRDERFF.

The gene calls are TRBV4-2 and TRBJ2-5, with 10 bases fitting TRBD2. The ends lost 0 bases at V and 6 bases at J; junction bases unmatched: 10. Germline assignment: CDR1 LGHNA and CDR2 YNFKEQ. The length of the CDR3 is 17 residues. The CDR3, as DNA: TGTGCCAGCAGCCAAGATCTAGCGGGGGACCGCGGGCAGACCCAGTACTTC. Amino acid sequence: CASSQDLAGDRGQTQYF.

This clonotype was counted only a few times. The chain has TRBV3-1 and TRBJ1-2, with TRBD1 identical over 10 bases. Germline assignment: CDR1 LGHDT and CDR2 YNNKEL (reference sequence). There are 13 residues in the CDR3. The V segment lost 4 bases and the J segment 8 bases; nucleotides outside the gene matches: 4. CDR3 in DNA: TGTGCCAGCAGCCCCTGGACAGGGGGAGGCTACACCTTC. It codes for CASSPWTGGGYTF.

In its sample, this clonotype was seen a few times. CDR3 coding DNA: TGCAGCGTTGGATCTGGTTATAGCAATCAGCCCCAGCATTTT. It encodes CSVGSGYSNQPQHF. The V call is TRBV29-1, the J call TRBJ1-5, with D unresolved. This CDR3 is 14 amino acids long. Deletions cut 4 bases from V and 0 bases from J, with 10 bases between. Per germline, CDR1 SQVTM and CDR2 ANQGSEA.

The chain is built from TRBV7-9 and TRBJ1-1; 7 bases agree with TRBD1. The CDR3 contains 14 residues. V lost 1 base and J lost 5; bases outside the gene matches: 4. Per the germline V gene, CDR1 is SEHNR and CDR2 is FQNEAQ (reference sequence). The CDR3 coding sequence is TGTGCCAGCAGCTTAGACTGGGACAGTACTGAAGCTTTCTTT. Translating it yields CASSLDWDSTEAFF.

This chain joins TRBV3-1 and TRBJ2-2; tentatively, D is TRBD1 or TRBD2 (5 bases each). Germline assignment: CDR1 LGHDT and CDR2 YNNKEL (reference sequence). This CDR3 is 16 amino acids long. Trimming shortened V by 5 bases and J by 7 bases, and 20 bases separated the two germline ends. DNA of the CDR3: TGTGCCAGCAGCACCCTAATGAGGGGCCAAAACGGGGAGCTGTTTTTT. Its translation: CASSTLMRGQNGELFF.

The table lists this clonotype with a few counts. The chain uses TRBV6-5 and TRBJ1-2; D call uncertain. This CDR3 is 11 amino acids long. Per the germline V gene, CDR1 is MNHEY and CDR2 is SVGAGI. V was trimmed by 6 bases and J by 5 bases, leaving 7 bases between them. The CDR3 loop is CASRTLYGYTF. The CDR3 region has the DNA TGTGCCAGCAGGACCCTATATGGCTACACCTTC.

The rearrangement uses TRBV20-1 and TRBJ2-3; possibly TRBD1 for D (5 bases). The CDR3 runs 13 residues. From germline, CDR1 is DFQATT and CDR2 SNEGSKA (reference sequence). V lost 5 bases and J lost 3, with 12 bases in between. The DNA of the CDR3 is TGCAGTGCTTCACAGGACCTAACAGATACGCAGTATTTT. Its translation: CSASQDLTDTQYF.

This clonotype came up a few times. The CDR3 bases are TGTGCCAGCAGTTACCCCGCGTCGAACCAAGAGACCCAGTACTTC. Translated, it gives CASSYPASNQETQYF. V usage is TRBV6-6 and J usage is TRBJ2-5; D unresolved. V lost 2 bases to trimming and J lost 0 bases, with 10 bases between them. The CDR3 consists of 15 residues. Germline CDR1 is MNHNY and CDR2 is SVGAGI (reference sequence).

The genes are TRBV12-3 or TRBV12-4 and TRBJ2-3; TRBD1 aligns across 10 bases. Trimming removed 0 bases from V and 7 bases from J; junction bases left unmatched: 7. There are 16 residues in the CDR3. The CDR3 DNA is TGTGCCAGCAGTTTAGCGAGGGGGACAGGGGCTAATACGCAGTATTTT. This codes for CASSLARGTGANTQYF.

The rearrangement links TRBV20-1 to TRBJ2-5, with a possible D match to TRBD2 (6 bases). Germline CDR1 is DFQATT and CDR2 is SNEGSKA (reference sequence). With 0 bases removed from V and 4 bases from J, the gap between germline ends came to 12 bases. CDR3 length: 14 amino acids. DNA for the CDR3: TGCAGTGCTAGAGAGGGCACCGGGAGAGAGACCCAGTACTTC. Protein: CSAREGTGRETQYF.

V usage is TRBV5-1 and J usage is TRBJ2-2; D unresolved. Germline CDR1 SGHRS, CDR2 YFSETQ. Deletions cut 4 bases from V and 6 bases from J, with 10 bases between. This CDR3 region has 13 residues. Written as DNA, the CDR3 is TGCGCCAGCAGCCCGTGGTCGTCCGGGGAGCTGTTTTTT. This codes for CASSPWSSGELFF.